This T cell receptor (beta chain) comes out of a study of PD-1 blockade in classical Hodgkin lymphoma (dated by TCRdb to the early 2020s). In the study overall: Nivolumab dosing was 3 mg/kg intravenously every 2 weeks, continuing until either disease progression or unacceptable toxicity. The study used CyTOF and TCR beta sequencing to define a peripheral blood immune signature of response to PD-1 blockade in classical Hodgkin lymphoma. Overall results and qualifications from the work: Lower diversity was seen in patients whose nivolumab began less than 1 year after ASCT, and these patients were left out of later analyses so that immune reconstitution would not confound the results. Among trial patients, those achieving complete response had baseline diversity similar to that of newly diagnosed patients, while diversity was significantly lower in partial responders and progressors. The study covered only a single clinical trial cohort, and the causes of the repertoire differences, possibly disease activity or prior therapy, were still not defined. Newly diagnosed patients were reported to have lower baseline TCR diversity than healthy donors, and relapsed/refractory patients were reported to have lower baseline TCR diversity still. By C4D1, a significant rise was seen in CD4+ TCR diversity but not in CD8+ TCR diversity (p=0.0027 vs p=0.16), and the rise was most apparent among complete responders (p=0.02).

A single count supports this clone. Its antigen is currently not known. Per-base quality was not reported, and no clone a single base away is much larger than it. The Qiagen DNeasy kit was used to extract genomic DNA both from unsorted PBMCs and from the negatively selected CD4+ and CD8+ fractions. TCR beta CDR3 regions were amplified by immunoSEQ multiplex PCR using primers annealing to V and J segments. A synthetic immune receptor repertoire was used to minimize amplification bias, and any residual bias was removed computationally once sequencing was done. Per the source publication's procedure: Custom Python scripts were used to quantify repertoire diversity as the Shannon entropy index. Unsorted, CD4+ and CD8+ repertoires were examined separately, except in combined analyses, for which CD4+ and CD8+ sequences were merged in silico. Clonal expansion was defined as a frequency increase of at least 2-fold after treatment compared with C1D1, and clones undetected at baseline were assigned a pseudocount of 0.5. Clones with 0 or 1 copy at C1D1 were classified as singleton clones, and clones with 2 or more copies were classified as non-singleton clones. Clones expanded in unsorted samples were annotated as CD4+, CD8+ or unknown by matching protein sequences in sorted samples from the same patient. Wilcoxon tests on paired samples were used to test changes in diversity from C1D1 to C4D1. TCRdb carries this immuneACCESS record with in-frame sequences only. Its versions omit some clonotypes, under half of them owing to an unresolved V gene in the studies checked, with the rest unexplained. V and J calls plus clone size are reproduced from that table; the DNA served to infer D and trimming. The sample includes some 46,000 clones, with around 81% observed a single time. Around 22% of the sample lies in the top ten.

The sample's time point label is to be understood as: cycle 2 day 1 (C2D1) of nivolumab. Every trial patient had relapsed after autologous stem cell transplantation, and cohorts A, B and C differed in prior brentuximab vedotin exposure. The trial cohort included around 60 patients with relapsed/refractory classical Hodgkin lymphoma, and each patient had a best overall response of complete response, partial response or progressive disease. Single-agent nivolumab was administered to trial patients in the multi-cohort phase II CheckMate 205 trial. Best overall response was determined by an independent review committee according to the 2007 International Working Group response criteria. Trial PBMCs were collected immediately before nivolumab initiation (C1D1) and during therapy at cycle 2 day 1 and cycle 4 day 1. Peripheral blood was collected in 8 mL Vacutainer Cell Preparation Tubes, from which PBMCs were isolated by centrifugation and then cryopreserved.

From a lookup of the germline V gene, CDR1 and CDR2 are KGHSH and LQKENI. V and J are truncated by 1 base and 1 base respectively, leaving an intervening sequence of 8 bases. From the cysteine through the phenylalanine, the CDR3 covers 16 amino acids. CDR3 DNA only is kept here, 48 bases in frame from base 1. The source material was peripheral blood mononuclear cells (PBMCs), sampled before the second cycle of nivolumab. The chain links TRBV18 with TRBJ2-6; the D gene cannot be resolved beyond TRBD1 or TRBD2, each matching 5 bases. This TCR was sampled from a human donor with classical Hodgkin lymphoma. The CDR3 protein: CASSPLGASGANVLTF. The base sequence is TGTGCCAGCTCACCACTCGGGGCTTCTGGGGCCAACGTCCTGACTTTC.